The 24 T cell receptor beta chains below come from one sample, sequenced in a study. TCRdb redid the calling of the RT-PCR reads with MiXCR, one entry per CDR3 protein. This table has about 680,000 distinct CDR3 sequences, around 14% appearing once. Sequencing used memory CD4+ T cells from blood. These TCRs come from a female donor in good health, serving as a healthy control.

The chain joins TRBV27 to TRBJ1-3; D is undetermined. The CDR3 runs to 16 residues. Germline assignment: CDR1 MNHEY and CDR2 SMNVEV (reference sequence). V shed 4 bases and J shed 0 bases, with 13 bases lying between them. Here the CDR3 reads CASSWSGTYSGNTIYF. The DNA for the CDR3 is TGTGCCAGCAGTTGGTCAGGAACTTACTCTGGAAACACCATATATTTT.

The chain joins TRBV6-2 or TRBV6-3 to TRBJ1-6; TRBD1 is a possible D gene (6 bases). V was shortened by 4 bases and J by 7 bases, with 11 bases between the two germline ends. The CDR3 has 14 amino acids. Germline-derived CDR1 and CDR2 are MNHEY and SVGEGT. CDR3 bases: TGTGCCAGCAGTTTTACGGACAGAAATTCACCCCTCCACTTT. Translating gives CASSFTDRNSPLHF.

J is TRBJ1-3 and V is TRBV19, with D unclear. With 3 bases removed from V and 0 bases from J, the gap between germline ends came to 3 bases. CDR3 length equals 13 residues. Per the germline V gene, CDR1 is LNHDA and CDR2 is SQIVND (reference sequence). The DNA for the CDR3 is TGTGCCAGTAGTATTCACTCTGGAAACACCATATATTTT. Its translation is CASSIHSGNTIYF.

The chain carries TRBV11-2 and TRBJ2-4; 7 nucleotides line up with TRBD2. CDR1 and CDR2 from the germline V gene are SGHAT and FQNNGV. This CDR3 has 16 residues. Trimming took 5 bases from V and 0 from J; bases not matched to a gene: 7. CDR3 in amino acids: CASSDGLVIAKNIQYF. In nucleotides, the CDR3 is TGTGCCAGCAGCGACGGACTAGTGATAGCCAAAAACATTCAGTACTTC.

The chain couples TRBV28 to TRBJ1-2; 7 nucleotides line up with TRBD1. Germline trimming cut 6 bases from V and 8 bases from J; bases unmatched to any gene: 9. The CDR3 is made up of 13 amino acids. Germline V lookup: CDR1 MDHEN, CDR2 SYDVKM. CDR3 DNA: TGTGCCAGCAGGGGGACAGTCACTGGCGGCTACACCTTC. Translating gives CASRGTVTGGYTF.

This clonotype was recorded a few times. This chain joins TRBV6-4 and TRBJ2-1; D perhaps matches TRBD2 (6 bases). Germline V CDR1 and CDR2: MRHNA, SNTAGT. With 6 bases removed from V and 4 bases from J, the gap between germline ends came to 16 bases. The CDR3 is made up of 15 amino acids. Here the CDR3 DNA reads TGTGCCAGCAGCCCGTTGGCGGGACGATACAATGAGCAGTTCTTC. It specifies CASSPLAGRYNEQFF.

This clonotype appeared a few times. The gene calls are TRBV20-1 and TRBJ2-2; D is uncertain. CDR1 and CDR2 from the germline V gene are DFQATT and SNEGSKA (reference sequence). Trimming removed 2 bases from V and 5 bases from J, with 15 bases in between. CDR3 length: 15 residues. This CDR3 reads CSARLPTVWTGELFF. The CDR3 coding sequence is TGCAGTGCTAGACTTCCGACTGTGTGGACCGGGGAGCTGTTTTTT.

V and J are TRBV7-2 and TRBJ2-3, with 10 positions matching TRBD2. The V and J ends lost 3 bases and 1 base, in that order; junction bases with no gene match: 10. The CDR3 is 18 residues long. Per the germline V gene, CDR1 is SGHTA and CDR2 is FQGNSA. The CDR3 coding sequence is TGTGCCAGCAGCTTGAAGTTACTAGCGGGGATGGGCACAGATACGCAGTATTTT. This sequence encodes CASSLKLLAGMGTDTQYF.

The CDR3 DNA reads TGTGCCACCAGCAGTTACGTCGGCGCCAATGAGCAGTTCTTC. Translating it yields CATSSYVGANEQFF. The genes are TRBV15 and TRBJ2-1; D is undetermined. This CDR3 comprises 14 residues. Germline CDR1 and CDR2: LNHNV and YYDKDF (reference sequence). V was pared by 3 bases and J by 6 bases, with 12 bases between.

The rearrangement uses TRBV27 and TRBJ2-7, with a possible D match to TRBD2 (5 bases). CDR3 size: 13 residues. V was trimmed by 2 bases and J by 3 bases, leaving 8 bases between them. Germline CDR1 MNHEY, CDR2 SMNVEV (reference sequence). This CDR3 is CASSLPLVYEQYF. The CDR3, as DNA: TGTGCCAGCAGTTTACCACTAGTCTACGAGCAGTACTTC.

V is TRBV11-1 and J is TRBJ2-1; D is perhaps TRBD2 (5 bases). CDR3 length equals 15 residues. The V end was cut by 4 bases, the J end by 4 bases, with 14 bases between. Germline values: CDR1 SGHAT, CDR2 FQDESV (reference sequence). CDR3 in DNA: TGTGCCAGCAGCTCTTTAGCGAAAAGATACAATGAGCAGTTCTTC. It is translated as CASSSLAKRYNEQFF. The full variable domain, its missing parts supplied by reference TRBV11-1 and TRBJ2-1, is EAEVAQSPRYKITEKSQAVAFWCDPISGHATLYWYRQILGQGPELLVQFQDESVVDDSQLPKDRFSAERLKGVDSTLKIQPAELGDSAMYLCASSSLAKRYNEQFFGPGTRLTVL.

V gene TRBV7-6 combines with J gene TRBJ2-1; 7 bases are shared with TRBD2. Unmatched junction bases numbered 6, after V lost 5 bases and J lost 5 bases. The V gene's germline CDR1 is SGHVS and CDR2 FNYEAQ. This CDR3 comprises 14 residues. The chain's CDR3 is CASSMTSTNNEQFF. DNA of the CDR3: TGTGCCAGCAGCATGACTAGCACCAACAATGAGCAGTTCTTC.

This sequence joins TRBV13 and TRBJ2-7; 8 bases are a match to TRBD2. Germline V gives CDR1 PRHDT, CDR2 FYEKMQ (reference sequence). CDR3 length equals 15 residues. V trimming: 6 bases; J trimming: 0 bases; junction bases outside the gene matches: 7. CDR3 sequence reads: CASSQAGANSYEQYF. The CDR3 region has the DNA TGTGCCAGCAGTCAAGCGGGGGCCAACTCCTACGAGCAGTACTTC.

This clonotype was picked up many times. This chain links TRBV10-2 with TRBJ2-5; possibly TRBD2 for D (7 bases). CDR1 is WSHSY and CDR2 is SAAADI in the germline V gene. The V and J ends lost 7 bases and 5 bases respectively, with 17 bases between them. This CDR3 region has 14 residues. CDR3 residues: CASTLGGVVETQYF. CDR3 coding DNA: TGCGCCAGCACCCTAGGGGGGGTGGTCGAGACCCAGTACTTC.

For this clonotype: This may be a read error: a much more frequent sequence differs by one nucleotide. The CDR3: CASSYTHFRTGRAYGYNF. The CDR3 DNA reads TGTGCCAGCAGCTACACACACTTCAGGACAGGGCGTGCCTATGGCTACAACTTC. The rearrangement uses TRBV5-5 and TRBJ1-2; TRBD1 aligns across 8 bases. CDR1 is SGHKS and CDR2 is YYEKEE in the germline V gene (reference sequence). This CDR3 is 18 amino acids long.

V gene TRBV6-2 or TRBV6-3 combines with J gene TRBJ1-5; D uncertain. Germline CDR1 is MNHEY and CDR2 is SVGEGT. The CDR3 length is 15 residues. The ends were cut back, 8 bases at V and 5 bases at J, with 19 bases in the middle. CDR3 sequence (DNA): TGTGCCAGCCGGCTGAGGGATGCCGGCTATCAGCCCCAGCATTTT. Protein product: CASRLRDAGYQPQHF.

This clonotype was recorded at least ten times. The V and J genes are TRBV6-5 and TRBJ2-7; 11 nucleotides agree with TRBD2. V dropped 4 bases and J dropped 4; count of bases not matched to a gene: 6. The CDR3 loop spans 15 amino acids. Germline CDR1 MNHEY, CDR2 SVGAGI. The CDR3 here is CASSSLAGGEYEQYF. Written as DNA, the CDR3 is TGTGCCAGCAGTTCCTTAGCGGGAGGGGAATACGAGCAGTACTTC.

The CDR3, as DNA: TGTGCCATCAGCAACTCGCCCACCACAGATACGCAGTATTTT. Its protein is CAISNSPTTDTQYF. This chain connects TRBV10-3 to TRBJ2-3; D is uncertain. The CDR3 extends over 14 amino acids. The V end lost 6 bases, the J end lost 2 bases, and 12 bases lay between the germline ends. Germline CDR1 and CDR2: ENHRY and SYGVKD.

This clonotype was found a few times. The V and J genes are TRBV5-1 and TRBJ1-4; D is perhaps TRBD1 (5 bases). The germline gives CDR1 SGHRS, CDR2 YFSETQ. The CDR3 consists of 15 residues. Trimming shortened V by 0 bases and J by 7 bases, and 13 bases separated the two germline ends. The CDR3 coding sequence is TGCGCCAGCAGCTTGGTAGGGGAGCCTCTTGAAAAACTGTTTTTT. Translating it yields CASSLVGEPLEKLFF.

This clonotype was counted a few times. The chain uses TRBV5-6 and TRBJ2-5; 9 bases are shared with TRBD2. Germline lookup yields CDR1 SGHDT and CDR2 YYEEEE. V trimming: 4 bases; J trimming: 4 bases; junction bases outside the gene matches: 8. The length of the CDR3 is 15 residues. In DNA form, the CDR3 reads TGTGCCAGCAGCCGGACTAGCGCGGGGGGAGAGACCCAGTACTTC. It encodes CASSRTSAGGETQYF.

CDR3 sequence (DNA): TGTGCCAGCTCACCGATAACGACAGGGGTTCGTGACGAGCAGTACTTC. This sequence encodes CASSPITTGVRDEQYF. The chain couples TRBV18 to TRBJ2-7; the match to TRBD1 covers 8 bases. The CDR3 is made up of 16 amino acids. V was clipped by 3 bases and J by 5 bases; unmatched bases: 12. Germline assignment: CDR1 KGHSH and CDR2 LQKENI.

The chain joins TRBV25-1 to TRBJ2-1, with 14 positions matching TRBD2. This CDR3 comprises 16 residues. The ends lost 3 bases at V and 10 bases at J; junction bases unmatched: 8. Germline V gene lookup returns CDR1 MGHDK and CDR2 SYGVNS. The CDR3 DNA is TGTGCCAGCAGTGATCACGGACTAGCGGGAGGTTACGAGCAGTTCTTC. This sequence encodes CASSDHGLAGGYEQFF.

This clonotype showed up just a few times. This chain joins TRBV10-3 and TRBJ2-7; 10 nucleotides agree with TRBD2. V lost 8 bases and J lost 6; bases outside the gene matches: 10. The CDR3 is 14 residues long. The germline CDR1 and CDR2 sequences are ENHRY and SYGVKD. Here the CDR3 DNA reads TGTGCCATCGGCCTAGCGGGGGCGGTGGGCGAGCAGTACTTC. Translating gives CAIGLAGAVGEQYF.

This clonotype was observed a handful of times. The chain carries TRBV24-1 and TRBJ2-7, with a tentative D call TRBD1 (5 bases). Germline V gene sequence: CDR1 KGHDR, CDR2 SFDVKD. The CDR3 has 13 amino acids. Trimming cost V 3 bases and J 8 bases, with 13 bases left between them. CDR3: CATSDPTEPKQYF. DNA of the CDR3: TGTGCCACCAGTGATCCGACAGAGCCAAAGCAGTACTTC.